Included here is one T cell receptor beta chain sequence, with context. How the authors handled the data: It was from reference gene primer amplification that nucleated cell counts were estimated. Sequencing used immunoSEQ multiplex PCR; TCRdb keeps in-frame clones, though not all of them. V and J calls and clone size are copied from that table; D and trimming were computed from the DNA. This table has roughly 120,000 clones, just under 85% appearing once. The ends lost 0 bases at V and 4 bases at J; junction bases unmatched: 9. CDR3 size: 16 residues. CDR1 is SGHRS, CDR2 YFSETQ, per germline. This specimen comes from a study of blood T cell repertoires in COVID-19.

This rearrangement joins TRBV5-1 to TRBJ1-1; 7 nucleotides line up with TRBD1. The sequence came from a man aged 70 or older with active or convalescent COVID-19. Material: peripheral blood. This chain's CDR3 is CASSLGGQNVITEAFF. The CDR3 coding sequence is TGCGCCAGCAGCTTGGGGGGACAGAATGTCATCACTGAAGCTTTCTTT.